The source of this T cell receptor beta chain is a study of T cell responses to AZD1222 COVID-19 vaccine. Study-level information: Combined were second doses at about 4 or about 12 weeks.

The assay was immunoSEQ multiplex PCR, and TCRdb's table has in-frame clones only and misses some. The sample lists roughly 150,000 clones, roughly 92% seen once, with 1.1% to 1.5% in the top ten. CDR3 size: 14 residues. Per the germline V gene, CDR1 is SGDLS and CDR2 is YYNGEE. Deletions cut 0 bases from V and 4 bases from J, with 8 bases between. This specimen consisted of peripheral blood, obtained on day 0 of AZD1222 vaccination. The receptor's source is an adult in good health. The chain carries TRBV9 and TRBJ2-1; D is perhaps TRBD1 (5 bases). The CDR3 protein is CASSVEGVYNEQFF. The DNA for the CDR3 is TGTGCCAGCAGCGTAGAAGGGGTATACAATGAGCAGTTCTTC.